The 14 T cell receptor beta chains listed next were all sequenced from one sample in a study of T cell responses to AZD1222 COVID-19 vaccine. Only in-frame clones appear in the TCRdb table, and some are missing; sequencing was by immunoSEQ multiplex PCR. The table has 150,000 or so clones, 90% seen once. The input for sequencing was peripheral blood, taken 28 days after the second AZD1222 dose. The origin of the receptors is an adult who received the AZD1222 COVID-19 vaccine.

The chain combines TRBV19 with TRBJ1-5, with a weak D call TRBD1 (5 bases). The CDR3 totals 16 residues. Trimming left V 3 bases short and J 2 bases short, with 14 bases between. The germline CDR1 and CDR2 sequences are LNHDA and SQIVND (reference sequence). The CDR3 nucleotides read TGTGCCAGTAGTATCTTAGGGGAGGGAGGCAATCAGCCCCAGCATTTT. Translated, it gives CASSILGEGGNQPQHF.

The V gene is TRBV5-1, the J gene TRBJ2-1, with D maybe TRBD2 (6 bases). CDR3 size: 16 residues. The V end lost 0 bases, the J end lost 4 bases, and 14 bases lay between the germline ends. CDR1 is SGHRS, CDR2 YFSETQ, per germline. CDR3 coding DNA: TGCGCCAGCAGCTTGGGTGCGGGGTCCTTGTACAATGAGCAGTTCTTC. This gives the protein CASSLGAGSLYNEQFF.

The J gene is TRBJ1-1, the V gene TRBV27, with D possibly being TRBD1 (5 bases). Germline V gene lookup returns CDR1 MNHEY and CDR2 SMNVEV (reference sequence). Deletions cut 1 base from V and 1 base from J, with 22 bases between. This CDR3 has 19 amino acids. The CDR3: CASSLFSLGRGRANTEAFF. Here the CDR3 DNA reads TGTGCCAGCAGTTTATTTTCTTTGGGTCGAGGCAGGGCGAACACTGAAGCTTTCTTT.

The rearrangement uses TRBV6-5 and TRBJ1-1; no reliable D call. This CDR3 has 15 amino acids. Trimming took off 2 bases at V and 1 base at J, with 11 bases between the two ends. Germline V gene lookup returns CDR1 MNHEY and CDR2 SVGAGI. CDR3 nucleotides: TGTGCCAGCAGTTACATCCTAACGGCGAACACTGAAGCTTTCTTT. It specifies CASSYILTANTEAFF.

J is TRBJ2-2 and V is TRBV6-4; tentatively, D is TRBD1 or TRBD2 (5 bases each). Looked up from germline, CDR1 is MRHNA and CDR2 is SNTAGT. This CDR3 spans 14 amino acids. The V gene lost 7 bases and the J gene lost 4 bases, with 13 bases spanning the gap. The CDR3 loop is CASKPFGGTGELFF. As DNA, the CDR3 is TGTGCCAGCAAACCTTTTGGGGGCACCGGGGAGCTGTTTTTT.

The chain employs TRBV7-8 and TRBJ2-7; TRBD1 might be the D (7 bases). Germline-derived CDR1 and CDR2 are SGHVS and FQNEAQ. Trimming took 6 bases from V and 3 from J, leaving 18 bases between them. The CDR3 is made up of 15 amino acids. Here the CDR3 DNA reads TGTGCCAGCAGTCCATTGGCGGGACAGATCTACGAGCAGTACTTC. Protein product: CASSPLAGQIYEQYF.

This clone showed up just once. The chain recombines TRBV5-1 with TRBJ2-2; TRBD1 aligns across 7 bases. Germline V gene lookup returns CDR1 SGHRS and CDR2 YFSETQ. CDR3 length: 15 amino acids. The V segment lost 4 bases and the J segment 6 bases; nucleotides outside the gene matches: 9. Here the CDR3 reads CASSTRQGSAGELFF. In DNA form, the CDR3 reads TGCGCCAGCAGCACCAGACAGGGTTCGGCCGGGGAGCTGTTTTTT.

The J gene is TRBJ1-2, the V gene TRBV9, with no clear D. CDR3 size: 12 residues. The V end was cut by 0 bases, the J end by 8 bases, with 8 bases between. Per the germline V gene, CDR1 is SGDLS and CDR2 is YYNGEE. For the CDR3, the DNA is TGTGCCAGCAGCGTAGACGAGCACGGCTACACCTTC. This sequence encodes CASSVDEHGYTF.

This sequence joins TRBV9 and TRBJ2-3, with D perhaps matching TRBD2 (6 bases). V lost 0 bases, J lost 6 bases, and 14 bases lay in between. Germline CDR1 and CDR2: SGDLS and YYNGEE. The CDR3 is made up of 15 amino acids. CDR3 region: CASSVGGGAKDTQYF. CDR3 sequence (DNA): TGTGCCAGCAGCGTAGGAGGAGGGGCGAAGGATACGCAGTATTTT.

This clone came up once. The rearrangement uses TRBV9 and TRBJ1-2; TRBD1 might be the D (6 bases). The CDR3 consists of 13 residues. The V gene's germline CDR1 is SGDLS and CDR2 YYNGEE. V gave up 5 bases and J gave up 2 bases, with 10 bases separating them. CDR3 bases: TGTGCCAGCAGTCACAGGGAGAACTATGGCTACACCTTC. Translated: CASSHRENYGYTF.

The chain's CDR3 is CASSYLGQDTDTQYF. Here the CDR3 DNA reads TGTGCCAGCAGTTACCTGGGACAGGACACAGATACGCAGTATTTT. The chain links TRBV6-5 to TRBJ2-3, with TRBD1 matching over 8 bases. This CDR3 is 15 amino acids long. The germline gives CDR1 MNHEY, CDR2 SVGAGI. V dropped 2 bases and J dropped 2; count of bases not matched to a gene: 3.

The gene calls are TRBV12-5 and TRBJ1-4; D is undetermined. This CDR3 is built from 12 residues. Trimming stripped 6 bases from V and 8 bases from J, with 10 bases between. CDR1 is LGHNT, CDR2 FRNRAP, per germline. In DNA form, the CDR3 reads TGTGCTAGTGGCCCTGGCCAGGAAAAACTGTTTTTT. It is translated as CASGPGQEKLFF.

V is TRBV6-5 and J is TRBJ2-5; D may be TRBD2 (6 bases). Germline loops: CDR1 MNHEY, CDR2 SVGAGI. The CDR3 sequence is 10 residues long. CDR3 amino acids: CATGRETQYF. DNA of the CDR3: TGTGCGACTGGGAGGGAGACCCAGTACTTC.

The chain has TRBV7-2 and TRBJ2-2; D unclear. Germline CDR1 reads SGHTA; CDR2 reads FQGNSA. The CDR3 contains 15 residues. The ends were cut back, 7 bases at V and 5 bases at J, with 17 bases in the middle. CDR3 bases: TGTGCCAGCAACCCGGTAGTGCCCACGACCGGGGAGCTGTTTTTT. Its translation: CASNPVVPTTGELFF.